Described below is a single TCR beta chain sequence and its context. The antigen remains undetermined. The germline V gene encodes CDR1 KGHDR and CDR2 SFDVKD. The CDR3 extends over 14 amino acids. V gave up 5 bases and J gave up 0 bases, with 9 bases separating them. These data are taken from a study of tumor and adjacent non-tumor tissue in lung cancer. Study as a whole: Aged about 30 to 76 years, patients included 10 men and a handful of women with stage I to III disease.

Three rounds of nested PCR, following a modified ARM-PCR protocol, produced the TCRbeta library. Using its own MiXCR run on the multiplex PCR reads, TCRdb lists one record per CDR3 protein. The table has fewer than 100,000 distinct CDR3 sequences, around 76% seen once. No cell sorting was done before RNA was extracted from the tissue. The normal lung tissue was taken more than 3 cm from the tumor edge. Study conclusions and caveats: Top 100 clones took a larger repertoire share in normal lung.

This sequence joins TRBV24-1 and TRBJ1-1; D gene ambiguous. The receptor was derived from a woman aged 45-65 years with non-small cell lung cancer. The sample consisted of distant non-tumor lung tissue. The DNA for the CDR3 is TGTGCCACCAGTGGTTGGTCATTGAACACTGAAGCTTTCTTT. Amino acid sequence: CATSGWSLNTEAFF.